These 22 T cell receptor beta chains came from one sample sequenced in a study of OX40 agonist ivuxolimab in advanced cancers. Generated by immunoSEQ multiplex PCR, the TCRdb table keeps only in-frame clones and is missing some. This table has approximately 49,000 clones, 80% to 85% appearing once. The sample here was CD4+ or CD8+ T cells sorted from blood, taken in a trial of the OX40 agonist ivuxolimab. These receptors were obtained from an adult with an advanced solid tumor such as melanoma, head and neck, liver or kidney cancer.

The chain uses TRBV6-1 and TRBJ2-7; possible D gene TRBD2, 6 bases. Between the trimmed V and J ends, which lost 3 bases and 3 bases, there was a span of 12 bases. CDR3 length equals 14 residues. Germline V lookup: CDR1 MNHNS, CDR2 SASEGT. The DNA of the CDR3 is TGTGCCAGCAGTGACTACGGAGGGGTCTACGAGCAGTACTTC. Translation gives CASSDYGGVYEQYF.

The V and J genes are TRBV19 and TRBJ1-3; D gene unclear. This CDR3 has 12 amino acids. Germline V CDR1 and CDR2: LNHDA, SQIVND (reference sequence). V was cut by 3 bases and J by 4 bases, with 4 bases left in between. The CDR3 loop reads CASSIIGNTIYF. The CDR3 DNA sequence: TGTGCCAGTAGTATCATCGGAAACACCATATATTTT. Looking up the rest from reference TRBV19 and TRBJ1-3 gives the full variable domain: DGGITQSPKYLFRKEGQNVTLSCEQNLNHDAMYWYRQDPGQGLRLIYYSQIVNDFQKGDIAEGYSVSREKKESFPLTVTSAQKNPTAFYLCASSIIGNTIYFGEGSWLTVV.

V usage is TRBV2 and J usage is TRBJ1-2, with no clear D. The CDR3 is 12 residues long. V lost 6 bases and J lost 8, with 13 bases in between. CDR1 is SNHLY, CDR2 FYNNEI, per germline. CDR3 sequence (DNA): TGTGCCAGCAGGTCTAGGGCGGGCGGCTACACCTTC. It yields the protein CASRSRAGGYTF.

The chain employs TRBV7-2 and TRBJ2-1; tentatively, D is TRBD1 (5 bases). The germline V gene encodes CDR1 SGHTA and CDR2 FQGNSA. This CDR3 is 12 amino acids long. V was cut by 3 bases and J by 9 bases, with 9 bases left in between. The CDR3 nucleotides read TGTGCCAGCAGCTTCATCAGGGCTGAGCAGTTCTTC. This codes for CASSFIRAEQFF.

This chain joins TRBV27 and TRBJ1-5, with 9 bases lining up with TRBD1. J gave up 5 bases and V 5 bases, and 7 bases lay outside the gene matches. CDR1 is MNHEY and CDR2 is SMNVEV in the germline V gene (reference sequence). CDR3 length: 15 residues. The CDR3 bases are TGTGCCAGCAGTGGGGGACAGGGCACCTATCAGCCCCAGCATTTT. Amino acids: CASSGGQGTYQPQHF.

The chain links TRBV4-3 to TRBJ2-7, with 7 bases aligning to TRBD1. The CDR3 consists of 15 residues. The junction had 11 bases not matched to a gene; V was cut back by 6 bases and J by 3 bases. The germline V gene has CDR1 LGHNA and CDR2 YSLEER. CDR3 protein: CASSYDRDSRYEQYF. The DNA of the CDR3 is TGCGCCAGCAGTTACGACCGGGACAGTCGCTACGAGCAGTACTTC.

The chain uses TRBV27 and TRBJ2-5; 11 nucleotides agree with TRBD1. This CDR3 has 14 amino acids. J lost 3 bases, V lost 4 bases, and 1 base had no gene match. Germline V gene data show CDR1 as MNHEY and CDR2 as SMNVEV (reference sequence). CDR3 sequence: CASSWGQGEETQYF. Written as DNA, the CDR3 is TGTGCCAGCAGTTGGGGACAGGGGGAAGAGACCCAGTACTTC.

The table lists this clone with a count of one. The chain uses TRBV5-1 and TRBJ2-1; either TRBD1 or TRBD2 may supply D (5 bases each). This CDR3 is built from 14 residues. The ends were cut back, 7 bases at V and 9 bases at J, with 20 bases in the middle. CDR1 and CDR2 from the germline V gene are SGHRS and YFSETQ. CDR3 sequence (DNA): TGCGCCAGCGCTGTTTTCCACTTGGGGGTTGAGCAGTTCTTC. Translating it yields CASAVFHLGVEQFF.

CDR3 nucleotides: TGTGCCAGCAGCTTAGACGGCAGGATCCAAGAGACCCAGTACTTC. It specifies CASSLDGRIQETQYF. The chain links TRBV11-2 to TRBJ2-5; the D is unclear. Deletions cut 0 bases from V and 1 base from J, with 9 bases between. The CDR3 totals 15 residues. Germline CDR1 and CDR2: SGHAT and FQNNGV.

This clone was counted a single time. This chain uses TRBV19 with TRBJ2-2; D possibly corresponds to TRBD2 (5 bases). Trimming pared 4 bases from V and 1 base from J, leaving 19 bases between. The CDR3 loop spans 18 amino acids. The germline gives CDR1 LNHDA, CDR2 SQIVND (reference sequence). CDR3 protein: CASSRSRTRIWNTGELFF. The CDR3 DNA follows: TGTGCCAGTAGTAGATCCAGGACTCGAATTTGGAACACCGGGGAGCTGTTTTTT.

V and J are TRBV28 and TRBJ1-5, with D unresolved. Germline CDR1 and CDR2: MDHEN and SYDVKM. CDR3 length: 15 amino acids. V dropped 1 base and J dropped 0 bases, with 7 bases sitting between them. CDR3 loop: CASSLLGNSNQPQHF. The CDR3 coding sequence is TGTGCCAGCAGTTTATTAGGGAATAGCAATCAGCCCCAGCATTTT.

The V call is TRBV19, the J call TRBJ2-1; 7 positions agree with TRBD2. This CDR3 is built from 14 residues. Germline trimming cut 5 bases from V and 8 bases from J; bases unmatched to any gene: 9. In germline, CDR1 is LNHDA, CDR2 SQIVND (reference sequence). In nucleotides, the CDR3 is TGTGCCAGTAGTCTCGCTTGGGGGGGATATGAGCAGTTCTTC. Translation: CASSLAWGGYEQFF.

The CDR3 DNA reads as TGCGCCAGCAGCGACCCCCGGGACGAAAACTCCTACGAGCAGTACTTC. This codes for CASSDPRDENSYEQYF. This chain uses TRBV5-1 with TRBJ2-7, with D perhaps TRBD1 or TRBD2 (5 bases each). From germline, CDR1 is SGHRS and CDR2 YFSETQ. V was trimmed by 4 bases and J by 0 bases, leaving 17 bases between them. This CDR3 has 16 amino acids.

V is TRBV19 and J is TRBJ1-1, with 9 bases that match TRBD1. Germline CDR1 and CDR2: LNHDA and SQIVND (reference sequence). After removal of 5 bases from V and 3 bases from J, the junction contained 4 bases not matched to a gene. The CDR3 length is 14 residues. In nucleotides, the CDR3 is TGTGCCAGTAGTCCGGGACAGGGTTACACTGAAGCTTTCTTT. This translates into CASSPGQGYTEAFF. The full variable domain, in which reference TRBV19 and TRBJ1-1 provide the parts outside the CDR3, is DGGITQSPKYLFRKEGQNVTLSCEQNLNHDAMYWYRQDPGQGLRLIYYSQIVNDFQKGDIAEGYSVSREKKESFPLTVTSAQKNPTAFYLCASSPGQGYTEAFFGQGTRLTVV.

V gene TRBV5-6 combines with J gene TRBJ2-5; 14 bases match TRBD2. V shed 0 bases and J 1 base; nucleotides not matched to a gene: 2. CDR1 and CDR2 from the germline V gene are SGHDT and YYEEEE. This CDR3 spans 17 amino acids. The CDR3 is CASSLGGTSGSQETQYF. In DNA, the CDR3 is TGTGCCAGCAGCTTGGGGGGGACTAGCGGGAGCCAAGAGACCCAGTACTTC. Complete variable domain (other parts from reference TRBV5-6 and TRBJ2-5): DAGVTQSPTHLIKTRGQQVTLRCSPKSGHDTVSWYQQALGQGPQFIFQYYEEEERQRGNFPDRFSGHQFPNYSSELNVNALLLGDSALYLCASSLGGTSGSQETQYFGPGTRLLVL.

The CDR3 protein is CASSYSGFNQPQHF. Written as DNA, the CDR3 is TGTGCCAGCAGTTACTCAGGATTCAATCAGCCCCAGCATTTT. The genes are TRBV6-5 and TRBJ1-5; D unresolved. The CDR3 covers 14 residues. V was clipped by 0 bases and J by 3 bases, with 6 bases between them. Germline V gene sequence: CDR1 MNHEY, CDR2 SVGAGI.

This rearrangement joins TRBV19 to TRBJ1-1; no definite D call. The germline V gene encodes CDR1 LNHDA and CDR2 SQIVND (reference sequence). CDR3 length: 16 residues. V dropped 2 bases and J dropped 0 bases, with 13 bases sitting between them. CDR3 region: CASSILQPQMNTEAFF. The CDR3 DNA follows: TGTGCCAGTAGTATATTACAGCCCCAAATGAACACTGAAGCTTTCTTT.

The chain links TRBV23-1 to TRBJ2-2; D unresolved. TRBV23-1 is designated an ORF whose function remains uncertain. The V and J ends lost 6 bases and 5 bases respectively, with 1 base between them. This CDR3 is built from 10 residues. CDR3 residues: CASRTGELFF. CDR3 bases: TGCGCCAGCAGGACCGGGGAGCTGTTTTTT.

The chain combines TRBV19 with TRBJ2-3; no firm D call. The germline V gene encodes CDR1 LNHDA and CDR2 SQIVND (reference sequence). Trimming left V 7 bases short and J 6 bases short, with 11 bases between. The CDR3 is made up of 12 amino acids. DNA for the CDR3: TGTGCCAGTAATTCCTTCGGTGATACGCAGTATTTT. Translation gives CASNSFGDTQYF.

This clone was detected once. The V call is TRBV11-2, the J call TRBJ2-7; D may be TRBD1 (5 bases). CDR3 length: 14 residues. V was cut by 4 bases and J by 2 bases, with 12 bases left in between. The germline CDR1 and CDR2 sequences are SGHAT and FQNNGV. The CDR3 loop reads CASSYLGQAYEQYF. CDR3 nucleotides: TGTGCCAGCAGCTACTTGGGGCAGGCCTACGAGCAGTACTTC.

This clone was found once. The rearrangement links TRBV9 to TRBJ2-7; 12 nucleotides agree with TRBD1. CDR1 and CDR2 from the germline V gene are SGDLS and YYNGEE. V lost 4 bases and J lost 4; bases outside the gene matches: 15. The CDR3 is 18 amino acids. As DNA, the CDR3 is TGTGCCAGCAGCCCCCGGGACAGGGGGCAACACGTCCAATACGAGCAGTACTTC. Translated, it gives CASSPRDRGQHVQYEQYF.

The chain recombines TRBV5-6 with TRBJ2-5; TRBD2 might be the D (6 bases). The CDR3 spans 14 residues. Germline values: CDR1 SGHDT, CDR2 YYEEEE. Trimming left V 4 bases short and J 2 bases short, with 12 bases between. The CDR3 region has the DNA TGTGCCAGCAGCGGGCATGGAGGGCAAGAGACCCAGTACTTC. Its protein is CASSGHGGQETQYF.